Below, one TCR beta chain is given with its context. This sample is drawn from a study of blood T cell repertoires in COVID-19. For the study at large: Sites in the United States, Italy and Spain provided acute and convalescent COVID-19 samples. PBMCs, B-cell-depleted T cells, or T cells provided the cDNA or gDNA that made up the material.

Germline CDR1 reads MNHNS; CDR2 reads SASEGT. Trimming pared 3 bases from V and 2 bases from J, leaving 14 bases between. The CDR3 is 16 amino acids. Source study methods: The authors estimated nucleated cell counts from reference gene primer amplification. The data were produced by immunoSEQ multiplex PCR, yet TCRdb's version contains in-frame clones alone and is incomplete. D and trimming were read from the DNA, whereas the V and J calls and clone size are those reported in that table. The sample has about 140,000 clones, roughly 88% seen once; the top ten hold roughly 1.6%. The V call is TRBV6-1, the J call TRBJ1-5; D uncertain. Sequencing input: peripheral blood. The source is a woman aged 50 to 60 with acute or convalescent COVID-19. CDR3 loop: CASSEFGHLGNQPQHF. Here the CDR3 DNA reads TGTGCCAGCAGTGAGTTTGGGCACCTTGGCAATCAGCCCCAGCATTTT.